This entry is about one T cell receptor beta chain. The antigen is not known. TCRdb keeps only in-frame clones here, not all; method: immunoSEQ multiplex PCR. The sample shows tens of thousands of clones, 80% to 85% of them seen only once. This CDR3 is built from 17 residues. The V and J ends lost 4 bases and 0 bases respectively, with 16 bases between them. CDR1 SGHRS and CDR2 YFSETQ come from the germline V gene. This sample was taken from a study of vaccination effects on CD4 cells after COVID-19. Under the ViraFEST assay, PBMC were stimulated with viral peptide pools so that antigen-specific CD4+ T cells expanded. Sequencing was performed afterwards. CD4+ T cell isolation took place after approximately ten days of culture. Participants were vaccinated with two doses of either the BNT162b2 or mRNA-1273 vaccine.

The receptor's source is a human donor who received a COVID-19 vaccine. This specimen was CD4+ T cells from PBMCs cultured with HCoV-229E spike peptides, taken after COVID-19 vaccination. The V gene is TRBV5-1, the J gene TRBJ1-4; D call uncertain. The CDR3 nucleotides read TGCGCCAGCAGCGCCAATAAGGTTACGCCAACTAATGAAAAACTGTTTTTT. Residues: CASSANKVTPTNEKLFF.